This T cell receptor beta chain was captured by sequencing in a study of cytomegalovirus exposure and HLA in healthy donors. A note on this clone: Its antigen is still unknown.

This PCR relied on a set of 60 Vbeta primers and 13 Jbeta primers. Some clones are missing from TCRdb's copy, which holds only in-frame ones; the method was immunoSEQ multiplex PCR. The sample records fewer than 150,000 clones, 75% to 90% being singletons. The germline V and J ends were trimmed by 2 bases and 6 bases, with 17 bases remaining between them. CDR3 length equals 15 residues. Per the germline V gene, CDR1 is SGHDT and CDR2 is YYEEEE. The study, taken as a whole, reports: Cytomegalovirus-associated status was assigned to some 160 TCR beta chains.

This sequence originates from a woman aged 25 to 39 in good health and CMV-seropositive. What was sequenced was PBMCs. The chain uses TRBV5-6 and TRBJ1-1; TRBD1 is a possible D gene (6 bases). DNA of the CDR3: TGTGCCAGCAGCTTTCCGGGACAAAGGGCTCCTGAAGCTTTCTTT. Encoded protein: CASSFPGQRAPEAFF.